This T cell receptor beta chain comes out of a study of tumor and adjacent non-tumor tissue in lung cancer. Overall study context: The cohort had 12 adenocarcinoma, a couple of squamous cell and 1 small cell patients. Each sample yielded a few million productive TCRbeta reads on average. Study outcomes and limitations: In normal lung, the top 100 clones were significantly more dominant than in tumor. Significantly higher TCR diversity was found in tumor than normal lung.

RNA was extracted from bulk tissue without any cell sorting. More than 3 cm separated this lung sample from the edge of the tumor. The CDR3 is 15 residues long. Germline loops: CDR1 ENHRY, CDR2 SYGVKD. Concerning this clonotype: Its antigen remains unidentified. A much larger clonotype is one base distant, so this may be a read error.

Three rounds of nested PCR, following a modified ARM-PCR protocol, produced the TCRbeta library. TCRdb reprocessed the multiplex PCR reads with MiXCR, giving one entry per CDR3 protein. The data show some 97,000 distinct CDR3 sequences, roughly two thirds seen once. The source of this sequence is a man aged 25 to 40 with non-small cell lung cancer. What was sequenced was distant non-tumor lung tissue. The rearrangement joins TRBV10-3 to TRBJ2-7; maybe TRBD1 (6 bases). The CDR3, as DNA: TGTACCATCAGTGCTTCGACAGGTCGTTCCTACGAGCAGTACTTC. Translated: CTISASTGRSYEQYF.